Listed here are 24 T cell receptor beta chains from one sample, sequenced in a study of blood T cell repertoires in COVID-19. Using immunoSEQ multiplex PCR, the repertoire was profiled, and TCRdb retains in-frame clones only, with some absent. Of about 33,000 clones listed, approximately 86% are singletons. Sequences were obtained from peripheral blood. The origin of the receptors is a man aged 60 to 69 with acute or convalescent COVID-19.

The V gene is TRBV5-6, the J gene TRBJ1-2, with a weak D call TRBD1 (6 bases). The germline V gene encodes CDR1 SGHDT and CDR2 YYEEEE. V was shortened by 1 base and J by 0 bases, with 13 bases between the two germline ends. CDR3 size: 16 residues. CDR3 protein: CASSLFRTESNYGYTF. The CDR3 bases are TGTGCCAGCAGCTTGTTTAGGACAGAGTCTAACTATGGCTACACCTTC.

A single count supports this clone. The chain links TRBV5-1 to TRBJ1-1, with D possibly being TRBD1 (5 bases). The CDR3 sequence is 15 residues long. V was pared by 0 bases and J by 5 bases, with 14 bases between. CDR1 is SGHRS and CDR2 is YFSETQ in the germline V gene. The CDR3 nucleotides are TGCGCCAGCAGCTTGGCGGGGCTGGGAGGAACTGAAGCTTTCTTT. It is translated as CASSLAGLGGTEAFF.

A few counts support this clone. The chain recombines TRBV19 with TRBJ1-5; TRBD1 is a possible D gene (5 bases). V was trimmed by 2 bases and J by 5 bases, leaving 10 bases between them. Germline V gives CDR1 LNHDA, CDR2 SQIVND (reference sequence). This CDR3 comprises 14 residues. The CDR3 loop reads CASSIMQGHQPQHF. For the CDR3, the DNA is TGTGCCAGTAGTATAATGCAGGGTCATCAGCCCCAGCATTTT.

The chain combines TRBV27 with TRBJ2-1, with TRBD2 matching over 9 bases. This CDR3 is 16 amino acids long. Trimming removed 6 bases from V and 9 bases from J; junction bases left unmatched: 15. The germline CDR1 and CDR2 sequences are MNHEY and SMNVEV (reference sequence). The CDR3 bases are TGTGCCAGCAGCCTCAGAGGAGTAGCGGGAGTTGGTGAGCAGTTCTTC. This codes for CASSLRGVAGVGEQFF.

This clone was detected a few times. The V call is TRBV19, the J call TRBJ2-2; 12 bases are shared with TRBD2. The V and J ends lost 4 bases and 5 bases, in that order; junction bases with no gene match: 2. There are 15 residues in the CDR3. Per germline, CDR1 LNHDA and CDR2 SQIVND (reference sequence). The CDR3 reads CASSKLAGGTGELFF. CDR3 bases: TGTGCCAGTAGTAAACTAGCGGGGGGTACCGGGGAGCTGTTTTTT. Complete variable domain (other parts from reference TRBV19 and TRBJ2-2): DGGITQSPKYLFRKEGQNVTLSCEQNLNHDAMYWYRQDPGQGLRLIYYSQIVNDFQKGDIAEGYSVSREKKESFPLTVTSAQKNPTAFYLCASSKLAGGTGELFFGEGSRLTVL.

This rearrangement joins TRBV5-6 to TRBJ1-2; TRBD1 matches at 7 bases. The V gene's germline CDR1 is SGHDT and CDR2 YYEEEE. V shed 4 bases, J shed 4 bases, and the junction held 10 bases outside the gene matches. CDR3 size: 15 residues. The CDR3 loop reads CASSPPGGPSYGYTF. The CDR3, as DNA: TGTGCCAGCAGCCCACCAGGGGGGCCCTCCTATGGCTACACCTTC.

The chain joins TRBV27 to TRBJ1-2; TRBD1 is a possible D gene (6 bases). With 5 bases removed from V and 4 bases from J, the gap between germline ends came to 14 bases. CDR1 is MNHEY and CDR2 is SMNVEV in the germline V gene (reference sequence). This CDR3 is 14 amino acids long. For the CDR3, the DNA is TGTGCCAGCAGTGCCGCGGGGGGGGCCTATGGCTACACCTTC. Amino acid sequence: CASSAAGGAYGYTF.

The CDR3 region is CSVDRSSRAGSTDTQYF. The DNA for the CDR3 is TGCAGCGTTGACCGATCCTCAAGAGCGGGATCCACAGATACGCAGTATTTT. The J gene is TRBJ2-3, the V gene TRBV29-1; TRBD2 matches 7 bases. Germline-derived CDR1 and CDR2 are SQVTM and ANQGSEA. The CDR3 runs 17 residues. J was trimmed by 2 bases and V by 3 bases; bases with no gene match: 14.

The CDR3 DNA follows: TGTGCCAGCAGTTTATCAGGGGTCTATGGCTACACCTTC. Residues: CASSLSGVYGYTF. The chain employs TRBV27 and TRBJ1-2; perhaps TRBD1 as D (5 bases). The CDR3 contains 13 residues. Germline CDR1 MNHEY, CDR2 SMNVEV (reference sequence). The V gene lost 0 bases and the J gene lost 4 bases, with 6 bases spanning the gap.

This CDR3 reads CATSERTGENHEQYF. The CDR3 coding sequence is TGTGCCACCAGTGAGAGGACAGGGGAAAACCACGAGCAGTACTTC. V and J are TRBV24-1 and TRBJ2-7, with 9 positions matching TRBD1. The CDR3 extends over 15 amino acids. V shed 4 bases and J 5 bases; nucleotides not matched to a gene: 8. Germline assignment: CDR1 KGHDR and CDR2 SFDVKD.

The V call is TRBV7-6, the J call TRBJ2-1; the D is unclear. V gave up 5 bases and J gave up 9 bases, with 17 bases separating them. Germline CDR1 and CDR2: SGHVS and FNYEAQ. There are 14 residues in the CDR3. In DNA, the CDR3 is TGTGCCAGCAGCCCCCCACGCGATGGTGGTGAGCAGTTCTTC. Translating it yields CASSPPRDGGEQFF.

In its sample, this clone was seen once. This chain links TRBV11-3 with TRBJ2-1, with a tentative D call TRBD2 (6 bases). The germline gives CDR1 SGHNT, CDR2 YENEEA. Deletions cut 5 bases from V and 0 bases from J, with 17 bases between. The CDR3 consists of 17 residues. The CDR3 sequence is CASSPREGGVSYNEQFF. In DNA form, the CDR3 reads TGTGCCAGCAGCCCCCGAGAGGGCGGGGTCTCCTACAATGAGCAGTTCTTC.

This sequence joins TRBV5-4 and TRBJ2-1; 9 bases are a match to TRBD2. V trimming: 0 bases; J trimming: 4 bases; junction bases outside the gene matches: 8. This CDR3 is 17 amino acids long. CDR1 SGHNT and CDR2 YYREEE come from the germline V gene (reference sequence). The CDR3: CASSLAHPSGAYNEQFF. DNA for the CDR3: TGTGCCAGCAGCTTGGCCCATCCTAGCGGGGCTTACAATGAGCAGTTCTTC.

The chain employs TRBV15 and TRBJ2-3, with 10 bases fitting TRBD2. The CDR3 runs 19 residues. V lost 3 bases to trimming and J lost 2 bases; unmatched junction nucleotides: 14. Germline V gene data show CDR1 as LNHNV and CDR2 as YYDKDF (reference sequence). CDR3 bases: TGTGCCACCAGCAGGGATAGGACTAGCGGCAGTCGAAACACAGATACGCAGTATTTT. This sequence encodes CATSRDRTSGSRNTDTQYF.

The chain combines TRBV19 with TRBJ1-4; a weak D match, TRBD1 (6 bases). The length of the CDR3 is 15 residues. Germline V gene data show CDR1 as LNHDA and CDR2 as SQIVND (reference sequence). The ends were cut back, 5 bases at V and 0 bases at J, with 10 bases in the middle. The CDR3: CASSWTAPTNEKLFF. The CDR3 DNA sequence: TGTGCCAGTAGTTGGACAGCTCCAACTAATGAAAAACTGTTTTTT. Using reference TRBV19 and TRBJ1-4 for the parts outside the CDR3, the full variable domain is DGGITQSPKYLFRKEGQNVTLSCEQNLNHDAMYWYRQDPGQGLRLIYYSQIVNDFQKGDIAEGYSVSREKKESFPLTVTSAQKNPTAFYLCASSWTAPTNEKLFFGSGTQLSVL.

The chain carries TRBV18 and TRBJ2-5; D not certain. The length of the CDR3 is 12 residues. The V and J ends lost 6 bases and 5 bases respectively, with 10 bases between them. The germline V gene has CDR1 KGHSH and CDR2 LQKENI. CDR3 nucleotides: TGTGCCAGCTCTCCTCTCGGGGAGACCCAGTACTTC. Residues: CASSPLGETQYF.

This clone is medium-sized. CDR3 residues: CASSLTTGFTEAFF. CDR3 DNA: TGTGCCAGCAGCTTAACTACAGGGTTCACTGAAGCTTTCTTT. This sequence joins TRBV7-9 and TRBJ1-1; maybe TRBD1 (6 bases). CDR1 is SEHNR and CDR2 is FQNEAQ in the germline V gene (reference sequence). There are 14 residues in the CDR3. Trimming stripped 2 bases from V and 4 bases from J, with 11 bases between.

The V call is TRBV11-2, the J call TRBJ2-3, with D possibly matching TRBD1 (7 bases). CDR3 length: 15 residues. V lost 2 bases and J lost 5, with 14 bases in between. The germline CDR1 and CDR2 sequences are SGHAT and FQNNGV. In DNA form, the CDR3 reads TGTGCCAGCAGCTTATTCTCAGGGGGAGGAGATACGCAGTATTTT. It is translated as CASSLFSGGGDTQYF. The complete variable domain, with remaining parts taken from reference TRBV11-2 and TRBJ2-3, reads EAGVAQSPRYKIIEKRQSVAFWCNPISGHATLYWYQQILGQGPKLLIQFQNNGVVDDSQLPKDRFSAERLKGVDSTLKIQPAKLEDSAVYLCASSLFSGGGDTQYFGPGTRLTVL.

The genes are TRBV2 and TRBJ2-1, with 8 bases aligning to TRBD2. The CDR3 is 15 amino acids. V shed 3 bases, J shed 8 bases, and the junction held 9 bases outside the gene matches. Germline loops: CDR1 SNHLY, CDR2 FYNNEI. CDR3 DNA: TGTGCCAGCAGTGATGTCGGTAGCGGGATCTATGAGCAGTTCTTC. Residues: CASSDVGSGIYEQFF.

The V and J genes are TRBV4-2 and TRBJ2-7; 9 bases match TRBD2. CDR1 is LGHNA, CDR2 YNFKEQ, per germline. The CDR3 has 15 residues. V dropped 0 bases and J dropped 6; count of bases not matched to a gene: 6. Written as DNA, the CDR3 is TGTGCCAGCAGCCAAGATCTCCGCGGGGGGGGCGAGCAGTACTTC. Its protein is CASSQDLRGGGEQYF.

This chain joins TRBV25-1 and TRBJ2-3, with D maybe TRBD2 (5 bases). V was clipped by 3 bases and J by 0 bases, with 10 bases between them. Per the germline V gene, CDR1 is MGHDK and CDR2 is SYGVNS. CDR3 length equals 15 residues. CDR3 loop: CASSDHGLSTDTQYF. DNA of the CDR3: TGTGCCAGCAGTGATCACGGACTTAGCACAGATACGCAGTATTTT. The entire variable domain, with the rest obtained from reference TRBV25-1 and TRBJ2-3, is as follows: EADIYQTPRYLVIGTGKKITLECSQTMGHDKMYWYQQDPGMELHLIHYSYGVNSTEKGDLSSESTVSRIRTEHFPLTLESARPSHTSQYLCASSDHGLSTDTQYFGPGTRLTVL.

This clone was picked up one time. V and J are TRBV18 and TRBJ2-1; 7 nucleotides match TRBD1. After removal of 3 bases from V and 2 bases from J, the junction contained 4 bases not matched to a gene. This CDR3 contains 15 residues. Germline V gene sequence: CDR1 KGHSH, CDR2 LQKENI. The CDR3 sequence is CASSPGTATYNEQFF. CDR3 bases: TGTGCCAGCTCACCGGGGACAGCAACCTACAATGAGCAGTTCTTC.

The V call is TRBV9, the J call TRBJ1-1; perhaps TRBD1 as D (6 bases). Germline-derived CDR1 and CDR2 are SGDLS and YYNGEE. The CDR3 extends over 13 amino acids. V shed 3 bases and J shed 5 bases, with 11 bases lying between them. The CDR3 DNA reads TGTGCCAGCAGCGGGACAGCGGGGACTGAAGCTTTCTTT. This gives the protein CASSGTAGTEAFF.

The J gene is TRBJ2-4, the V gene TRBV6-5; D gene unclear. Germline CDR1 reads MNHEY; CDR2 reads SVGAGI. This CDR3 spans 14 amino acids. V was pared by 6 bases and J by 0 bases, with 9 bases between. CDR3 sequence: CASSPGLAKNIQYF. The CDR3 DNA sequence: TGTGCCAGCAGCCCCGGGTTAGCCAAAAACATTCAGTACTTC.